Each of the 17 T cell receptor beta chains below was sequenced from the same sample in a study of CD8+CD57+ T cells in acquired aplastic anemia. Genomic DNA constituted the template upon which TCR beta VDJ and CDR3 profiling was performed. A single record per CDR3 protein comes from TCRdb applying MiXCR to the reads. The sample carries approximately 380,000 distinct CDR3 sequences, roughly 64% recorded once. The sequenced sample consisted of sorted CD4+, CD8+, or CD8+CD57+ T cells (not recorded which) from PBMCs. These receptors were obtained from a human donor in good health, serving as a control.

The CDR3 DNA follows: TGTGCCAGCAGCTTAGCCAGTGGCAGGACGAACACTGAAGCTTTCTTT. This encodes CASSLASGRTNTEAFF. The chain uses TRBV7-2 and TRBJ1-1, with unresolved D. This CDR3 contains 16 residues. CDR1 and CDR2 (germline): SGHTA, FQGNSA. Trimming took off 0 bases at V and 1 base at J, with 12 bases between the two ends.

Only a few counts were recorded for this clonotype. V and J are TRBV10-2 and TRBJ1-3; 7 bases map to TRBD1. The germline CDR1 and CDR2 sequences are WSHSY and SAAADI. V gave up 8 bases and J gave up 0 bases; unmatched junction bases: 7. This CDR3 spans 15 amino acids. The CDR3: CASHRGQVSGNTIYF. Here the CDR3 DNA reads TGCGCCAGCCACCGTGGACAGGTCTCTGGAAACACCATATATTTT.

V is TRBV2 and J is TRBJ2-3; possibly TRBD1 or TRBD2 for D (6 bases each). The J call may be incorrect, as the DNA end agrees better with TRBJ2-5. Germline V gene data show CDR1 as SNHLY and CDR2 as FYNNEI. CDR3 length equals 14 residues. CDR3 in DNA: TGTGCCAGCATGAAGGGGGGTACCCAAGAGACCCAGTACTTC. Translation gives CASMKGGTQETQYF.

This clonotype was observed many times. This chain connects TRBV5-8 to TRBJ2-7; possibly TRBD2 for D (5 bases). Trimming took off 3 bases at V and 0 bases at J, with 13 bases between the two ends. The germline V gene has CDR1 SGHTS and CDR2 YDEGEE. This CDR3 has 15 residues. CDR3 loop: CASSSLLGSSYEQYF. CDR3 nucleotides: TGTGCCAGCAGCTCTCTTTTGGGGAGCTCCTACGAGCAGTACTTC.

This clonotype was counted at least ten times. The V gene is TRBV20-1, the J gene TRBJ1-4, with 7 positions matching TRBD1. This CDR3 comprises 14 residues. Germline V CDR1 and CDR2: DFQATT, SNEGSKA (reference sequence). Unmatched junction bases numbered 4, after V lost 6 bases and J lost 0 bases. The CDR3 loop reads CSARDSSTNEKLFF. CDR3 DNA: TGCAGTGCCCGGGACAGTTCAACTAATGAAAAACTGTTTTTT.

The chain recombines TRBV12-3 or TRBV12-4 with TRBJ2-7, with TRBD1 matching 10 bases. The CDR3 runs to 13 residues. V gave up 8 bases and J gave up 2 bases; unmatched junction bases: 3. In nucleotides, the CDR3 is TGTGCCAGCGGCGGGACAGGGGCCTACGAGCAGTACTTC. Translating gives CASGGTGAYEQYF.

The rearrangement uses TRBV4-3 and TRBJ2-7; 14 bases map to TRBD2. The J call is uncertain, as TRBJ2-5 better fits the DNA end. Germline CDR1 LGHNA, CDR2 YSLEER. The CDR3 is made up of 16 amino acids. The CDR3 is CASSGQTSGGAETQYF. As DNA, the CDR3 is TGCGCCAGCAGCGGCCAGACTAGCGGGGGGGCGGAGACCCAGTACTTC.

The CDR3 DNA reads as TGCGCCAGCAGCGACGGACAGGGGTATGGCTACACCTTC. It codes for CASSDGQGYGYTF. The V gene is TRBV5-1, the J gene TRBJ1-2; TRBD1 matches at 9 bases. Losses at the gene ends were 4 bases for V and 5 bases for J; bases not matched to a gene: 3. Germline V gene lookup returns CDR1 SGHRS and CDR2 YFSETQ. The CDR3 extends over 13 amino acids.

This chain connects TRBV20-1 to TRBJ2-7; D not certain. Germline V gene lookup returns CDR1 DFQATT and CDR2 SNEGSKA (reference sequence). This CDR3 is built from 15 residues. Trimming shortened V by 5 bases and J by 3 bases, and 20 bases separated the two germline ends. CDR3 protein: CSALPVAANYYEQYF. The CDR3 DNA is TGCAGTGCTCTACCGGTGGCAGCTAACTACTACGAGCAGTACTTC.

For this clonotype: An end of the junction differs from the germline gene, which may be a read error. The V call is TRBV9, the J call TRBJ2-5; D is uncertain. CDR1 and CDR2 (germline): SGDLS, YYNGEE. The CDR3 consists of 14 residues. The CDR3 nucleotides read TGTGCCAGCAGCCCAGATGGGTCCAATGATGGCTACAACTTC. Protein product: CASSPDGSNDGYNF.

The chain is built from TRBV19 and TRBJ1-1; D possibly corresponds to TRBD1 (6 bases). Trimming removed 3 bases from V and 4 bases from J, with 15 bases in between. The CDR3 loop spans 15 amino acids. Germline CDR1 and CDR2: LNHDA and SQIVND (reference sequence). The CDR3 spells CASSMRGRDGTEAFF. For the CDR3, the DNA is TGTGCCAGTAGTATGAGGGGGAGGGACGGCACTGAAGCTTTCTTT.

A remark on this clonotype: The CDR3 carries no conserved terminal phenylalanine or tryptophan, so it likely arises from a read error. The limits of the CDR3 on the DNA are not certain, so only TCRdb's listed CDR3 is given. The J gene is TRBJ2-5, the V gene TRBV7-9. The CDR3 numbers 13 amino acids, ends counted. CDR1 is SEHNR and CDR2 is FQNEAQ in the germline V gene (reference sequence). The CDR3 is CASSSTDREETQY.

The V and J genes are TRBV20-1 and TRBJ2-2; D might be TRBD2 (6 bases). Trimming left V 3 bases short and J 11 bases short, with 16 bases between. CDR3 length: 13 residues. Germline-derived CDR1 and CDR2 are DFQATT and SNEGSKA (reference sequence). The CDR3 region is CSARRSSGEELFF. Written as DNA, the CDR3 is TGCAGTGCTAGGAGGTCGTCGGGAGAAGAGCTGTTTTTT.

Details on this clonotype: One junction end does not reproduce the germline sequence, and a read error may be involved. The chain couples TRBV7-2 to TRBJ2-3, with D possibly TRBD2 on 5 matching bases. In germline, CDR1 is SGHTA, CDR2 FQGNSA. This CDR3 region has 14 residues. The CDR3 DNA follows: TGTGCCAGCAGTAATACGAACACCGGGGAGCTGTTTTTTTTT. This gives the protein CASSNTNTGELFFF.

The chain couples TRBV9 to TRBJ1-5, with D hard to call. Per germline, CDR1 SGDLS and CDR2 YYNGEE. The V gene lost 5 bases and the J gene lost 15 bases, with 18 bases spanning the gap. CDR3 length: 12 residues. In DNA, the CDR3 is TGTGCCAGCAGTGGTAGCAATCAGCCTTCGCATTTT. This gives the protein CASSGSNQPSHF.

This clonotype was recorded at least ten times. The gene calls are TRBV20-1 and TRBJ2-3, with D tentatively TRBD2 (6 bases). Germline V gene lookup returns CDR1 DFQATT and CDR2 SNEGSKA (reference sequence). The CDR3 runs to 13 residues. Between the trimmed V and J ends, which lost 1 base and 4 bases, there was a span of 9 bases. CDR3 nucleotides: TGCAGTGCTAGAGTCGGGGGTTCAGATACGCAGTATTTT. Protein: CSARVGGSDTQYF.

In this sample, this clonotype turned up many times. The V and J genes are TRBV19 and TRBJ2-7; D may be TRBD2 (6 bases). Per germline, CDR1 LNHDA and CDR2 SQIVND (reference sequence). V shed 3 bases and J shed 9 bases, with 18 bases lying between them. The CDR3 loop spans 14 amino acids. The CDR3 sequence is CASSIGGAPSGQYF. CDR3 sequence (DNA): TGTGCCAGTAGTATCGGCGGGGCCCCGTCAGGGCAGTACTTC.